Shown below are 22 T cell receptor beta chains from a single sample sequenced in a study of beta chain features in type 1 diabetes. Antigens for these TCRs are unknown. Study-wide results and caveats: TCRB CDR3s from Type 1 diabetes patients were moderately but significantly shorter in all four CD4+ subsets.

All of the isolated RNA was reverse transcribed, so expressed TCRB transcripts were sequenced. The repertoire was sequenced with immunoSEQ multiplex PCR; TCRdb's copy has only in-frame clones and lacks some. The profile covers 240,000 or so clones, with roughly 13% appearing a single time and 0.015% to 0.02% taken by the ten largest. Sequencing used naive CD4+ T cells from blood. These receptors came from a man younger than 45 with type 1 diabetes.

This clone came up a few times. The rearrangement uses TRBV11-2 and TRBJ2-3; D gene unclear. This CDR3 contains 16 residues. The ends were cut back, 1 base at V and 4 bases at J, with 15 bases in the middle. From germline, CDR1 is SGHAT and CDR2 FQNNGV. The CDR3 DNA reads TGTGCCAGCAGCTTAGGCCTGGCTAGTGACGCAGATACGCAGTATTTT. It encodes CASSLGLASDADTQYF.

Only a few counts were recorded for this clone. The chain joins TRBV28 to TRBJ2-6, with D tentatively TRBD2 (6 bases). CDR1 and CDR2 (germline): MDHEN, SYDVKM. Trimming took 7 bases from V and 1 from J, leaving 20 bases between them. The CDR3 runs to 18 residues. CDR3 loop: CASTWAGAGRSGANVLTF. The DNA of the CDR3 is TGTGCCAGCACCTGGGCGGGTGCAGGGAGGTCTGGGGCCAACGTCCTGACTTTC. The full variable domain, its missing parts supplied by reference TRBV28 and TRBJ2-6, is DVKVTQSSRYLVKRTGEKVFLECVQDMDHENMFWYRQDPGLGLRLIYFSYDVKMKEKGDIPEGYSVSREKKERFSLILESASTNQTSMYLCASTWAGAGRSGANVLTFGAGSRLTVL.

This clone has only a few counts. The rearrangement joins TRBV9 to TRBJ2-1; 11 positions agree with TRBD2. Trimming took 0 bases from V and 1 from J; bases not matched to a gene: 12. There are 20 residues in the CDR3. Germline V gene sequence: CDR1 SGDLS, CDR2 YYNGEE. The CDR3 nucleotides are TGTGCCAGCAGCGTAGCCCTTAGCGGGGGGGCCGCTAAGTCCTACAATGAGCAGTTCTTC. Its protein product is CASSVALSGGAAKSYNEQFF.

This chain links TRBV29-1 with TRBJ2-4; 16 positions match TRBD2. Germline CDR1 SQVTM, CDR2 ANQGSEA. The CDR3 totals 14 residues. The V gene end was trimmed by 6 bases and the J gene end by 6 bases; junction bases not matched to a gene: 2. This CDR3 is CSVGTSGGANIQYF. The CDR3 DNA is TGCAGCGTGGGGACTAGCGGGGGGGCAAACATTCAGTACTTC. Drawing the rest from reference TRBV29-1 and TRBJ2-4, the complete variable domain is SAVISQKPSRDICQRGTSLTIQCQVDSQVTMMFWYRQQPGQSLTLIATANQGSEATYESGFVIDKFPISRPNLTFSTLTVSNMSPEDSSIYLCSVGTSGGANIQYFGAGTRLSVL.

This chain uses TRBV5-4 with TRBJ2-5, with TRBD1 as a possible D gene (6 bases). In germline, CDR1 is SGHNT, CDR2 YYREEE (reference sequence). V lost 4 bases and J 5 bases, leaving 12 bases between the germline ends. The CDR3 covers 13 residues. The CDR3, as DNA: TGTGCCAGCAGCGTACAGGGAAGGGAGACCCAGTACTTC. Encoded protein: CASSVQGRETQYF.

As DNA, the CDR3 is TGTGCCAGCTCACCACTTTGGCCTCGTTCTGAGCAGTTCTTC. Protein sequence: CASSPLWPRSEQFF. The chain links TRBV18 to TRBJ2-1; D gene ambiguous. The CDR3 runs 14 residues. V lost 1 base and J 9 bases, leaving 13 bases between the germline ends. Germline V lookup: CDR1 KGHSH, CDR2 LQKENI. The full variable domain, completed using reference TRBV18 and TRBJ2-1, is NAGVMQNPRHLVRRRGQEARLRCSPMKGHSHVYWYRQLPEEGLKFMVYLQKENIIDESGMPKERFSAEFPKEGPSILRIQQVVRGDSAAYFCASSPLWPRSEQFFGPGTRLTVL.

This sequence joins TRBV19 and TRBJ2-6, with 8 bases lining up with TRBD1. The CDR3 contains 18 residues. J gave up 1 base and V 2 bases, and 7 bases lay outside the gene matches. From germline, CDR1 is LNHDA and CDR2 SQIVND (reference sequence). CDR3 sequence: CASSIWGQAQSGANVLTF. CDR3 nucleotides: TGTGCCAGTAGTATATGGGGACAGGCCCAATCTGGGGCCAACGTCCTGACTTTC.

The V and J genes are TRBV10-3 and TRBJ2-1, with 7 bases matching TRBD2. Unmatched junction bases numbered 7, after V lost 0 bases and J lost 5 bases. The CDR3 extends over 16 amino acids. CDR1 is ENHRY, CDR2 SYGVKD, per germline. The CDR3 reads CAISESLAGDHNEQFF. In DNA form, the CDR3 reads TGTGCCATCAGTGAGTCGTTGGCGGGAGATCACAATGAGCAGTTCTTC.

The chain combines TRBV29-1 with TRBJ2-7, with 10 nucleotides matching TRBD2. Germline CDR1 and CDR2: SQVTM and ANQGSEA. The CDR3 extends over 16 amino acids. The junction had 14 bases not matched to a gene; V was cut back by 2 bases and J by 7 bases. For the CDR3, the DNA is TGCAGCGTTGAACTGGGGGCTAGCGGGAGTTTTGGGGAGCAGTACTTC. Translation: CSVELGASGSFGEQYF.

This clone has just a few counts. The genes are TRBV6-5 and TRBJ2-6; D uncertain. Germline CDR1 is MNHEY and CDR2 is SVGAGI. This CDR3 is built from 15 residues. V was pared by 0 bases and J by 0 bases, with 3 bases between. In DNA, the CDR3 is TGTGCCAGCAGTTACTCGGCCTCTGGGGCCAACGTCCTGACTTTC. This codes for CASSYSASGANVLTF.

The genes are TRBV14 and TRBJ2-3, with D possibly being TRBD2 (6 bases). CDR1 is SGHDN and CDR2 is FVKESK in the germline V gene. This CDR3 comprises 16 residues. V was pared by 1 base and J by 0 bases, with 11 bases between. CDR3 sequence: CASSQVLGGSTDTQYF. CDR3 coding DNA: TGTGCCAGCAGCCAAGTTCTCGGGGGAAGCACAGATACGCAGTATTTT.

This clone turned up a few times. The chain carries TRBV5-4 and TRBJ2-2; D is undetermined. Trimming took 1 base from V and 6 from J, leaving 7 bases between them. The CDR3 sequence is 13 residues long. Germline V gene lookup returns CDR1 SGHNT and CDR2 YYREEE (reference sequence). Written as DNA, the CDR3 is TGTGCCAGCAGCTTGAGTGAGGCCGGGGAGCTGTTTTTT. Its protein is CASSLSEAGELFF.

The chain is built from TRBV5-1 and TRBJ2-7; a possible D gene is TRBD1 (6 bases). Germline V gives CDR1 SGHRS, CDR2 YFSETQ. This CDR3 is 14 amino acids long. Trimming left V 3 bases short and J 2 bases short, with 12 bases between. CDR3 coding DNA: TGCGCCAGCAGCTCCACAGGGCCCCCCTACGAGCAGTACTTC. Its translation: CASSSTGPPYEQYF. Full variable domain (missing parts from reference TRBV5-1 and TRBJ2-7): KAGVTQTPRYLIKTRGQQVTLSCSPISGHRSVSWYQQTPGQGLQFLFEYFSETQRNKGNFPGRFSGRQFSNSRSEMNVSTLELGDSALYLCASSSTGPPYEQYFGPGTRLTVT.

A few counts support this clone. This chain uses TRBV11-2 with TRBJ2-7, with a weak D call TRBD2 (6 bases). The CDR3 covers 15 residues. The ends were cut back, 4 bases at V and 1 base at J, with 14 bases in the middle. Germline V CDR1 and CDR2: SGHAT, FQNNGV. In DNA, the CDR3 is TGTGCCAGCAGCTCCCAGCGGGCAACTTCCTACGAGCAGTACTTC. Translating it yields CASSSQRATSYEQYF.

This chain connects TRBV6-5 to TRBJ2-3; perhaps TRBD1 as D (6 bases). Germline assignment: CDR1 MNHEY and CDR2 SVGAGI. Trimming took off 6 bases at V and 2 bases at J, with 9 bases between the two ends. The CDR3 has 13 residues. In DNA form, the CDR3 reads TGTGCCAGCAGAGGGACACACACAGATACGCAGTATTTT. Translation: CASRGTHTDTQYF.

This clone was picked up a small number of times. V is TRBV6-5 and J is TRBJ1-1; TRBD1 might be the D (5 bases). The CDR3 consists of 13 residues. CDR1 is MNHEY, CDR2 SVGAGI, per germline. V gave up 5 bases and J gave up 10 bases, with 17 bases separating them. CDR3 DNA sequence: TGTGCCAGCAGTGAAGCAGAGGGACTGGTAGCTTTCTTT. This translates into CASSEAEGLVAFF.

The chain employs TRBV7-9 and TRBJ1-5; D ambiguous. There are 13 residues in the CDR3. Trimming left V 1 base short and J 5 bases short, with 6 bases between. Germline CDR1 reads SEHNR; CDR2 reads FQNEAQ (reference sequence). CDR3 DNA sequence: TGTGCCAGCAGCTTAGGGCTGGATCAGCCCCAGCATTTT. It codes for CASSLGLDQPQHF.

The chain is built from TRBV18 and TRBJ1-2; 8 nucleotides align to TRBD1. The trim removed 4 bases at V and 4 bases at J, leaving 2 bases unmatched. CDR3 length equals 13 residues. Germline V CDR1 and CDR2: KGHSH, LQKENI. The CDR3 region is CASSLGTGYGYTF. In DNA, the CDR3 is TGTGCCAGCTCACTAGGGACAGGCTATGGCTACACCTTC. Drawing the rest from reference TRBV18 and TRBJ1-2, the complete variable domain is NAGVMQNPRHLVRRRGQEARLRCSPMKGHSHVYWYRQLPEEGLKFMVYLQKENIIDESGMPKERFSAEFPKEGPSILRIQQVVRGDSAAYFCASSLGTGYGYTFGSGTRLTVV.

The J gene is TRBJ2-2, the V gene TRBV9; maybe TRBD2 (5 bases). The CDR3 length is 16 residues. Germline assignment: CDR1 SGDLS and CDR2 YYNGEE. The V end lost 0 bases, the J end lost 3 bases, and 12 bases lay between the germline ends. CDR3 region: CASSVDPGGDTGELFF. The CDR3 nucleotides read TGTGCCAGCAGCGTAGATCCAGGAGGCGACACCGGGGAGCTGTTTTTT.

This chain connects TRBV19 to TRBJ2-1, with 12 bases matching TRBD2. Germline-derived CDR1 and CDR2 are LNHDA and SQIVND (reference sequence). J lost 4 bases, V lost 7 bases, and 20 bases had no gene match. The CDR3 has 20 amino acids. The CDR3 DNA reads as TGTGCCAGTAACTCCCCCCCGTGGGCTAGCGGGAGGGCTCGTTACAATGAGCAGTTCTTC. Encoded protein: CASNSPPWASGRARYNEQFF.

This clone occurred a few times. The V and J genes are TRBV7-2 and TRBJ2-7; 9 nucleotides align to TRBD1. Trimming took 4 bases from V and 7 from J; bases not matched to a gene: 5. The CDR3 contains 13 residues. CDR1 SGHTA and CDR2 FQGNSA come from the germline V gene. CDR3 nucleotide sequence: TGTGCCAGCAGCTACGGGACAGGGATTGAGCAGTACTTC. Translating gives CASSYGTGIEQYF. The full variable domain, its missing parts supplied by reference TRBV7-2 and TRBJ2-7, is GAGVSQSPSNKVTEKGKDVELRCDPISGHTALYWYRQSLGQGLEFLIYFQGNSAPDKSGLPSDRFSAERTGGSVSTLTIQRTQQEDSAVYLCASSYGTGIEQYFGPGTRLTVT.

This clone was seen a few times. The chain couples TRBV29-1 to TRBJ1-2, with D possibly TRBD1 on 5 matching bases. Looked up from germline, CDR1 is SQVTM and CDR2 is ANQGSEA. The ends were cut back, 4 bases at V and 4 bases at J, with 16 bases in the middle. The CDR3 length is 14 residues. CDR3 DNA sequence: TGCAGCGTTGGTAATGGGGCGACCGTCTATGGCTACACCTTC. Amino acids: CSVGNGATVYGYTF.